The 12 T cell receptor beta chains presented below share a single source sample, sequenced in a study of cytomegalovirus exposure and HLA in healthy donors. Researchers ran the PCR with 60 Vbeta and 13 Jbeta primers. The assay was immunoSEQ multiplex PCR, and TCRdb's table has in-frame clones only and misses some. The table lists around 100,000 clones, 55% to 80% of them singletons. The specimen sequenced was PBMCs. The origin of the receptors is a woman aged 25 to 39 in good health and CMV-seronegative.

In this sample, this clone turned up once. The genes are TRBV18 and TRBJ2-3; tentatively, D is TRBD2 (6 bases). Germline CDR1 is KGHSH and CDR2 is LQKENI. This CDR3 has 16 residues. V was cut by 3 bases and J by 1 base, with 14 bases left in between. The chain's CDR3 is CASSPITSKGTDTQYF. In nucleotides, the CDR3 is TGTGCCAGCTCACCGATAACTAGCAAGGGCACAGATACGCAGTATTTT. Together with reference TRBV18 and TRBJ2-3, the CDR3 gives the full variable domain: NAGVMQNPRHLVRRRGQEARLRCSPMKGHSHVYWYRQLPEEGLKFMVYLQKENIIDESGMPKERFSAEFPKEGPSILRIQQVVRGDSAAYFCASSPITSKGTDTQYFGPGTRLTVL.

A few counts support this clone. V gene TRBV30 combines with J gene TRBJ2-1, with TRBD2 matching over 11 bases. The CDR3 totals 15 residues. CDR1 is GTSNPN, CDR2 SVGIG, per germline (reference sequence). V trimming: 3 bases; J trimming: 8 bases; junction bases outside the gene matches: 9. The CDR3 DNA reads TGTGCCTGGAGCCCACGTCTGACTAGCGGGGATGAGCAGTTCTTC. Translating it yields CAWSPRLTSGDEQFF. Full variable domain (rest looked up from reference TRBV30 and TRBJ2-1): SQTIHQWPATLVQPVGSPLSLECTVEGTSNPNLYWYRQAAGRGLQLLFYSVGIGQISSEVPQNLSASRPQDRQFILSSKKLLLSDSGFYLCAWSPRLTSGDEQFFGPGTRLTVL.

The CDR3 spells CASSEYGGGTPLHF. The CDR3 bases are TGTGCCAGCAGTGAATATGGGGGAGGGACACCCCTCCACTTT. This rearrangement joins TRBV25-1 to TRBJ1-6; D perhaps matches TRBD1 (5 bases). The CDR3 has 14 residues. Trimming removed 0 bases at V and 11 bases at J, with 11 bases between. Germline values: CDR1 MGHDK, CDR2 SYGVNS.

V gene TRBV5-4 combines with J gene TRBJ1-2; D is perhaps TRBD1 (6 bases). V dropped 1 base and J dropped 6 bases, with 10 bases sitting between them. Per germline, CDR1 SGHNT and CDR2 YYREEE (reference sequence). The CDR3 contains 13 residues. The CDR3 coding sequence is TGTGCCAGCAGCTTGCGGGGGGCGCATGGCTACACCTTC. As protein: CASSLRGAHGYTF.

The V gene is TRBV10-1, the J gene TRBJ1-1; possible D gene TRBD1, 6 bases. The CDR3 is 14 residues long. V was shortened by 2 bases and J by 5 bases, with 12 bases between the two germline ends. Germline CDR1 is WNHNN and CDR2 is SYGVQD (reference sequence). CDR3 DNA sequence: TGCGCCAGCAGTGAGGGGGGCCTTGGGACTGAAGCTTTCTTT. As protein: CASSEGGLGTEAFF.

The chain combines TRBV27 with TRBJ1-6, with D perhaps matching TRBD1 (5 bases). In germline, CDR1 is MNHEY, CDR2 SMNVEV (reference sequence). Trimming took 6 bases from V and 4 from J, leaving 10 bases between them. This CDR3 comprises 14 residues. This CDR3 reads CASSGRGYNSPLHF. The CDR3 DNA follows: TGTGCCAGCAGCGGACGGGGGTATAATTCACCCCTCCACTTT.

CDR3 loop: CASSHGTGASYGYTF. The DNA for the CDR3 is TGCGCCAGCAGCCACGGGACAGGGGCAAGCTATGGCTACACCTTC. The chain recombines TRBV4-3 with TRBJ1-2, with 10 bases aligning to TRBD1. The CDR3 is made up of 15 amino acids. V gave up 3 bases and J gave up 4 bases; unmatched junction bases: 5. Germline V CDR1 and CDR2: LGHNA, YSLEER.

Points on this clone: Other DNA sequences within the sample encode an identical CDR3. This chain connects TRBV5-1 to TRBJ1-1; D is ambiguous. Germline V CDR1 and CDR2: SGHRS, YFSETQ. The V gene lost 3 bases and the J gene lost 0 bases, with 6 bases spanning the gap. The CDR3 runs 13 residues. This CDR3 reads CASSSTVNTEAFF. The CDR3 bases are TGCGCCAGCAGCTCCACAGTGAACACTGAAGCTTTCTTT.

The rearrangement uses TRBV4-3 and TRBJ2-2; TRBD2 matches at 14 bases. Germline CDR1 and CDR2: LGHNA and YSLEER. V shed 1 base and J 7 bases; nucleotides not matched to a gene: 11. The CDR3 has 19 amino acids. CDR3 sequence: CASSQVAQTSGRAVGELFF. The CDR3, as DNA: TGCGCCAGCAGCCAAGTCGCCCAGACTAGCGGGAGGGCCGTCGGGGAGCTGTTTTTT.

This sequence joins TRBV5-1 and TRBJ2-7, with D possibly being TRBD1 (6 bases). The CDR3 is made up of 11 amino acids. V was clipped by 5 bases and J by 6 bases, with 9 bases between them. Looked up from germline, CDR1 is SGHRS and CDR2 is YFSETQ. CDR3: CASSEGVEQYF. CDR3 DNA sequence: TGCGCCAGCAGTGAGGGGGTCGAGCAGTACTTC.

The CDR3 here is CASSVAPSTDTQYF. The CDR3, as DNA: TGTGCCAGCAGCGTAGCTCCTAGCACAGATACGCAGTATTTT. The V gene is TRBV9, the J gene TRBJ2-3; no firm D call. V was trimmed by 0 bases and J by 0 bases, leaving 5 bases between them. Germline CDR1 and CDR2: SGDLS and YYNGEE. This CDR3 spans 14 amino acids.

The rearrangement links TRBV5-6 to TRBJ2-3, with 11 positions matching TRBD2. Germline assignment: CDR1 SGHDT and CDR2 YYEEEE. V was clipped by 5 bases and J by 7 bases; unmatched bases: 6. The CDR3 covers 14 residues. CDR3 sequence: CASSSSGRYYTQYF. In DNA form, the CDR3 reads TGTGCCAGCAGTTCTAGCGGGAGGTACTATACGCAGTATTTT. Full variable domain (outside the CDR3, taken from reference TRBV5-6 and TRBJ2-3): DAGVTQSPTHLIKTRGQQVTLRCSPKSGHDTVSWYQQALGQGPQFIFQYYEEEERQRGNFPDRFSGHQFPNYSSELNVNALLLGDSALYLCASSSSGRYYTQYFGPGTRLTVL.